These 15 T cell receptor beta chains share one sample of origin, sequenced in a study of cytomegalovirus exposure and HLA in healthy donors. PCR was performed using 60 Vbeta and 13 Jbeta primers. Measured with immunoSEQ multiplex PCR; TCRdb has only the in-frame clones, and not every one. The sample records approximately 150,000 clones, roughly 81% being singletons. The sequenced material came from PBMCs. These receptors came from a woman aged 50 to 60 in good health and CMV-seronegative.

The chain couples TRBV19 to TRBJ1-5; 9 positions match TRBD1. The germline CDR1 and CDR2 sequences are LNHDA and SQIVND (reference sequence). J gave up 6 bases and V 3 bases, and 15 bases lay outside the gene matches. This CDR3 region has 18 residues. This CDR3 reads CASSMGDRDRFYGQPQHF. CDR3 bases: TGTGCCAGTAGTATGGGGGACAGGGATCGTTTTTATGGTCAGCCCCAGCATTTT.

The gene calls are TRBV27 and TRBJ2-7; TRBD2 matches at 7 bases. Germline assignment: CDR1 MNHEY and CDR2 SMNVEV (reference sequence). The length of the CDR3 is 13 residues. V shed 5 bases, J shed 3 bases, and the junction held 4 bases outside the gene matches. The CDR3 region is CASSAGGGYEQYF. The CDR3 nucleotides are TGTGCCAGCAGTGCTGGGGGGGGCTACGAGCAGTACTTC.

The rearrangement uses TRBV5-5 and TRBJ2-1, with TRBD2 identical over 8 bases. This CDR3 spans 15 amino acids. Trimming cost V 5 bases and J 3 bases; bases outside gene matches: 7. The germline gives CDR1 SGHKS, CDR2 YYEKEE (reference sequence). DNA for the CDR3: TGTGCCAGCAGGCCCCTAGCGGGTCTCTACAATGAGCAGTTCTTC. Its protein product is CASRPLAGLYNEQFF.

The chain employs TRBV10-3 and TRBJ1-1, with D uncertain. This CDR3 contains 13 residues. Germline V gives CDR1 ENHRY, CDR2 SYGVKD. V was pared by 8 bases and J by 0 bases, with 10 bases between. The DNA of the CDR3 is TGTGCCATCGGGGAGTACATGAACACTGAAGCTTTCTTT. This codes for CAIGEYMNTEAFF.

The chain has TRBV7-8 and TRBJ1-2, with D uncertain. The germline V gene has CDR1 SGHVS and CDR2 FQNEAQ. Deletions cut 2 bases from V and 5 bases from J, with 12 bases between. This CDR3 has 14 residues. CDR3: CASSLSPQRYGYTF. DNA for the CDR3: TGTGCCAGCAGCTTATCCCCGCAGCGATATGGCTACACCTTC.

The rearrangement joins TRBV7-2 to TRBJ2-6; maybe TRBD1 (5 bases). Germline-derived CDR1 and CDR2 are SGHTA and FQGNSA. Trimming removed 5 bases at V and 0 bases at J, with 8 bases between. CDR3 length equals 15 residues. The DNA for the CDR3 is TGTGCCAGCAGCGTTGACAGCTCTGGGGCCAACGTCCTGACTTTC. This encodes CASSVDSSGANVLTF.

This clone was seen once. V usage is TRBV7-2 and J usage is TRBJ2-1, with D possibly TRBD2 on 6 matching bases. The CDR3 runs to 15 residues. Germline loops: CDR1 SGHTA, CDR2 FQGNSA. Trimming pared 1 base from V and 6 bases from J, leaving 13 bases between. The CDR3 sequence: CASSLVGGIGNEQFF. Here the CDR3 DNA reads TGTGCCAGCAGCTTAGTTGGCGGGATAGGCAATGAGCAGTTCTTC.

The chain employs TRBV7-2 and TRBJ2-1; 7 positions agree with TRBD1. Unmatched junction bases numbered 10, after V lost 3 bases and J lost 8 bases. CDR3 length equals 15 residues. Germline CDR1 SGHTA, CDR2 FQGNSA. The DNA for the CDR3 is TGTGCCAGCAGCTTCCGACAGGGCGGAGGTGATGAGCAGTTCTTC. Its translation: CASSFRQGGGDEQFF.

This clone was recorded once. The V gene is TRBV11-3, the J gene TRBJ2-3; 9 bases are shared with TRBD2. The V gene end was trimmed by 1 base and the J gene end by 3 bases; junction bases not matched to a gene: 5. The germline V gene encodes CDR1 SGHNT and CDR2 YENEEA. The CDR3 sequence is 16 residues long. CDR3 amino acids: CASSLGRREGTDTQYF. As DNA, the CDR3 is TGTGCCAGCAGCTTAGGCCGGCGGGAGGGGACAGATACGCAGTATTTT. The variable domain in full, completed from reference TRBV11-3 and TRBJ2-3, reads EAGVVQSPRYKIIEKKQPVAFWCNPISGHNTLYWYLQNLGQGPELLIRYENEEAVDDSQLPKDRFSAERLKGVDSTLKIQPAELGDSAVYLCASSLGRREGTDTQYFGPGTRLTVL.

The rearrangement links TRBV11-2 to TRBJ1-1; 7 positions agree with TRBD1. The CDR3 covers 15 residues. Germline CDR1 reads SGHAT; CDR2 reads FQNNGV. V lost 4 bases, J lost 5 bases, and 10 bases stayed unmatched. This CDR3 reads CASSSTSGGQTEAFF. The CDR3 DNA reads TGTGCCAGCAGCTCCACATCAGGGGGTCAGACTGAAGCTTTCTTT. The whole variable domain, filled in from reference TRBV11-2 and TRBJ1-1, reads EAGVAQSPRYKIIEKRQSVAFWCNPISGHATLYWYQQILGQGPKLLIQFQNNGVVDDSQLPKDRFSAERLKGVDSTLKIQPAKLEDSAVYLCASSSTSGGQTEAFFGQGTRLTVV.

This chain joins TRBV7-3 and TRBJ1-1; D is uncertain. The CDR3 is 14 amino acids. Deletions cut 5 bases from V and 1 base from J, with 11 bases between. The V gene's germline CDR1 is SGHTA and CDR2 FQGTGA. CDR3 residues: CASSAVGRNTEAFF. In DNA, the CDR3 is TGTGCCAGCAGCGCGGTGGGTAGGAACACTGAAGCTTTCTTT.

The table lists this clone with a few counts. V gene TRBV7-2 combines with J gene TRBJ2-3; no definite D call. The V end was cut by 5 bases, the J end by 2 bases, with 14 bases between. The CDR3 sequence is 15 residues long. The germline V gene encodes CDR1 SGHTA and CDR2 FQGNSA. The CDR3 spells CASSIAGSNTDTQYF. As DNA, the CDR3 is TGTGCCAGCAGCATCGCCGGGTCCAACACAGATACGCAGTATTTT.

The J gene is TRBJ2-2, the V gene TRBV28; TRBD2 matches at 11 bases. Germline V lookup: CDR1 MDHEN, CDR2 SYDVKM. The CDR3 extends over 16 amino acids. Losses at the gene ends were 2 bases for V and 6 bases for J; bases not matched to a gene: 5. As DNA, the CDR3 is TGTGCCAGCAGTTTAAGGACTAGCGGGCTAGCCGGGGAGCTGTTTTTT. Its protein product is CASSLRTSGLAGELFF. Based on the CDR3 plus reference TRBV28 and TRBJ2-2, the full variable domain is DVKVTQSSRYLVKRTGEKVFLECVQDMDHENMFWYRQDPGLGLRLIYFSYDVKMKEKGDIPEGYSVSREKKERFSLILESASTNQTSMYLCASSLRTSGLAGELFFGEGSRLTVL.

This clone appeared a few times. Other DNA sequences in the sample encode the same CDR3. DNA of the CDR3: TGTGCCAGCAGCCCAGGACAGGGATGGGATCAGCCCCAGCATTTT. It codes for CASSPGQGWDQPQHF. The chain couples TRBV7-9 to TRBJ1-5; TRBD1 aligns across 8 bases. This CDR3 is 15 amino acids long. The germline V gene has CDR1 SEHNR and CDR2 FQNEAQ (reference sequence). The V gene end was trimmed by 5 bases and the J gene end by 5 bases; junction bases not matched to a gene: 8.

This clone showed up just a few times. The chain combines TRBV6-5 with TRBJ1-4, with 7 nucleotides matching TRBD1. V lost 6 bases and J lost 4; bases outside the gene matches: 8. The germline V gene has CDR1 MNHEY and CDR2 SVGAGI. There are 15 residues in the CDR3. Written as DNA, the CDR3 is TGTGCCAGCAGAGACACAGGGGTTCTTAATGAAAAACTGTTTTTT. Translation gives CASRDTGVLNEKLFF.